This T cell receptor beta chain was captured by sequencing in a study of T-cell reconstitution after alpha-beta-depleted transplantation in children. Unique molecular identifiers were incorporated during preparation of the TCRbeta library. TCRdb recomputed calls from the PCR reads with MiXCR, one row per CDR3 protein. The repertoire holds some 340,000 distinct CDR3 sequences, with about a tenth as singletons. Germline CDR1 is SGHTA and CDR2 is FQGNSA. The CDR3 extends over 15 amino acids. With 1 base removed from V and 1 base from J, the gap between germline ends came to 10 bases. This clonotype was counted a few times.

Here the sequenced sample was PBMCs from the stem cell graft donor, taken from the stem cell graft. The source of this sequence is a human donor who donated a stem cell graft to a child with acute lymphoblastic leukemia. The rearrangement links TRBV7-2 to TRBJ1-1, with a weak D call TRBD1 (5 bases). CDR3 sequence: CASSLEQGANTEAFF. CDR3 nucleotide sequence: TGTGCCAGCAGCTTAGAGCAGGGTGCGAACACTGAAGCTTTCTTT. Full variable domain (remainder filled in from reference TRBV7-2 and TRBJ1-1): GAGVSQSPSNKVTEKGKDVELRCDPISGHTALYWYRQSLGQGLEFLIYFQGNSAPDKSGLPSDRFSAERTGGSVSTLTIQRTQQEDSAVYLCASSLEQGANTEAFFGQGTRLTVV.